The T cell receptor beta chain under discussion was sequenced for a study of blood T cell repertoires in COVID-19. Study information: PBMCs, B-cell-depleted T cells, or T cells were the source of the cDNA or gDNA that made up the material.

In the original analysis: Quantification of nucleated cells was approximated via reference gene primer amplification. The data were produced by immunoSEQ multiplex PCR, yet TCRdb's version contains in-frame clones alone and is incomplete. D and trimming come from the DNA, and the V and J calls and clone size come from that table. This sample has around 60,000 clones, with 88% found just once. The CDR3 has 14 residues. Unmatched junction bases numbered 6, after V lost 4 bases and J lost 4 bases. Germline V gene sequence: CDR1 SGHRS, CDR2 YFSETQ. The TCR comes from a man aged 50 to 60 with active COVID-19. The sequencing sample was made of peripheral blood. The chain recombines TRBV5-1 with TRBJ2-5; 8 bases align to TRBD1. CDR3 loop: CASSTGQVIETQYF. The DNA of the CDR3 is TGCGCCAGCAGCACGGGACAGGTGATAGAGACCCAGTACTTC.